This T cell receptor beta chain is from a study of T-cell reconstitution after alpha-beta-depleted transplantation in children (dated by TCRdb to 2016 to 2018). Broadly, across the study: Using TCR repertoire profiling, the study followed T-cell immune reconstitution in a quantitative way in children after TCRalphabeta/CD19-depleted allogeneic hematopoietic cell transplantation. Overall results and qualifications from the work: Apparently early alphabetaT-cell count recovery about two months after transplant reportedly relied on only several hundred rapidly expanded clones derived from non-depleted graft cells. Hyperexpanded clone frequencies declined over subsequent months; after one year, T-cell counts and TCRbeta diversity were mostly attributed to newly produced T cells. In some patients, the high TCRbeta diversity seen at day 60 was put down to recipient T cells and intrathymic progenitors that had survived conditioning.

To prepare the library, PCR was applied. The instrument given in TCRdb is Illumina HiSeq 2500. TCR library preparation used molecular barcoding, with unique molecular identifiers applied to normalize quantification of the TCRbeta repertoire. TCRdb reprocessed the public reads (quality trimming at Q25 with fastp, clone calling with MiXCR) and kept in-frame beta chains. Every entry covers one CDR3 protein and lists the most common genes and DNA from its rows. The sample has roughly 100,000 distinct CDR3 sequences on record, 5% to 6% of them singletons. Of the sample, about 6% is held by the ten largest clones. Explained via the paper, the time point label denotes: day 60 (about 2 months) after transplantation. The treatment or condition label, as the study defines it: allogeneic hematopoietic cell transplantation with graft depleted of TCRalphabeta T cells and CD19 B cells. TCRalphabeta/CD19-depleted allogeneic hematopoietic cell grafts were given to the transplant recipients, all of whom were children.

Measured from the cysteine to the phenylalanine, the CDR3 is 16 residues long. Left in the record is the CDR3 DNA by itself, 48 bases read in frame from the first base. CDR1 and CDR2 are drawn from the germline V gene: SNHLY, FYNNEI. V lost 5 bases and J lost 4 bases, and the count of bases not matched to a germline gene is 12. This clonotype was counted many times. There is no known antigen for this receptor. No much larger clonotype is one base removed from it; base qualities were not supplied. This clonotype was sampled from a female patient between 2 and 10 years old who had a stem cell transplant for Fanconi anemia, so the T cells may come from the graft donor. The sequence is built from TRBV2 and TRBJ2-7; TRBD2 lines up with 9 middle nucleotides. Sequenced material: PBMCs, mostly from graft donor cells, taken 60 days after TCRalphabeta/CD19-depleted stem cell transplant. The CDR3 region has the sequence CASSINAGTSRYEQYF. The DNA is as follows: TGTGCCAGCAGTATTAATGCCGGGACTAGCAGGTACGAGCAGTACTTC.